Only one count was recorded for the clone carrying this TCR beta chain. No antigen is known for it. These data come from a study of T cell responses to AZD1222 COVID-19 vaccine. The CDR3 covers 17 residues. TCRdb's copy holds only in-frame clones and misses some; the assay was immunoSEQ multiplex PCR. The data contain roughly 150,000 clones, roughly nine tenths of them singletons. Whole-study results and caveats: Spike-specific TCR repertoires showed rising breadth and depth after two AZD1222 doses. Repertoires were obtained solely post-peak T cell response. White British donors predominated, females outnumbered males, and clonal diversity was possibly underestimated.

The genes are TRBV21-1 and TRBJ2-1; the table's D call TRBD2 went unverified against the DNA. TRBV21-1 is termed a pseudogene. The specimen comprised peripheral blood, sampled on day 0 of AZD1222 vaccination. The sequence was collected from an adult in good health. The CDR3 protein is CASSKVVGLPDYNEQFF. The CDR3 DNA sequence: TGTGCCAGCAGCAAAGTTGTCGGACTACCGGACTACAATGAGCAGTTCTTC.